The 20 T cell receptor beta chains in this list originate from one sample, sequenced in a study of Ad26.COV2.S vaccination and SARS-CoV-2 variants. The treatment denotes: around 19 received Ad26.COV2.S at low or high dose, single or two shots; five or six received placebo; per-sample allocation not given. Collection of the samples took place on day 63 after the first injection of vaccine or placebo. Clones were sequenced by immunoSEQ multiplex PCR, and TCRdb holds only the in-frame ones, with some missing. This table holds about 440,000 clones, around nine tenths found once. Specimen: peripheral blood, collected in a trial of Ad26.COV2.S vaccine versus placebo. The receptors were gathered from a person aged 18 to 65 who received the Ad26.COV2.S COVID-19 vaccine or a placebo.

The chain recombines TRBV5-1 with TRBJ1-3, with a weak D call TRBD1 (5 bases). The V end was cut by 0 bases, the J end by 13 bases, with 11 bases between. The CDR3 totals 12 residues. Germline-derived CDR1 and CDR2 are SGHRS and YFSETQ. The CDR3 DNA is TGCGCCAGCAGCTTGGGAGGACAATCGATATATTTT. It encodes CASSLGGQSIYF.

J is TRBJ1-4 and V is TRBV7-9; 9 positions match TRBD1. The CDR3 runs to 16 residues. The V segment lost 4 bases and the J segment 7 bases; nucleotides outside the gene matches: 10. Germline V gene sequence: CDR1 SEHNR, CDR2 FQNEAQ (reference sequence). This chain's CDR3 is CASSSRRDRDSEKLFF. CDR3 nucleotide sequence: TGTGCCAGCAGCTCCAGGCGGGACAGGGACTCTGAAAAACTGTTTTTT.

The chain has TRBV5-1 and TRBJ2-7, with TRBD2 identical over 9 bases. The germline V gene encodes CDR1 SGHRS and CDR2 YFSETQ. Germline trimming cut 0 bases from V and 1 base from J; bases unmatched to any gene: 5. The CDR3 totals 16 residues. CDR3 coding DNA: TGCGCCAGCAGCTTGGGCGCTAGCGGGACTTCCTACGAGCAGTACTTC. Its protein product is CASSLGASGTSYEQYF.

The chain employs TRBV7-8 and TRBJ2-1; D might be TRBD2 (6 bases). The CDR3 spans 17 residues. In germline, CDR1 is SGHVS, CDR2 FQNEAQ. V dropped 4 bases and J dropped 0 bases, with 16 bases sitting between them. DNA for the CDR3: TGTGCCAGCAGCTCCCGGACTACCTCGAGCTCCTACAATGAGCAGTTCTTC. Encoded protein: CASSSRTTSSSYNEQFF. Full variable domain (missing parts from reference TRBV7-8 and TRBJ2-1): GAGVSQSPRYKVAKRGQDVALRCDPISGHVSLFWYQQALGQGPEFLTYFQNEAQLDKSGLPSDRFFAERPEGSVSTLKIQRTQQEDSAVYLCASSSRTTSSSYNEQFFGPGTRLTVL.

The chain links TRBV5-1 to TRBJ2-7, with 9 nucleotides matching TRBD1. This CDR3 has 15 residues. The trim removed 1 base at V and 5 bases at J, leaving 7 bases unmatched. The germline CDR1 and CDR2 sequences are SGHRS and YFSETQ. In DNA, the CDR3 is TGCGCCAGCAGCTTGTCCCGGGACAGGGCCCACGAGCAGTACTTC. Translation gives CASSLSRDRAHEQYF.

CDR3 region: CASSRASGSVGELFF. CDR3 in DNA: TGTGCCAGTAGTAGGGCTAGCGGGAGTGTCGGGGAGCTGTTTTTT. The rearrangement joins TRBV19 to TRBJ2-2; 10 bases match TRBD2. Germline loops: CDR1 LNHDA, CDR2 SQIVND (reference sequence). The trim removed 4 bases at V and 7 bases at J, leaving 6 bases unmatched. This CDR3 is 15 amino acids long.

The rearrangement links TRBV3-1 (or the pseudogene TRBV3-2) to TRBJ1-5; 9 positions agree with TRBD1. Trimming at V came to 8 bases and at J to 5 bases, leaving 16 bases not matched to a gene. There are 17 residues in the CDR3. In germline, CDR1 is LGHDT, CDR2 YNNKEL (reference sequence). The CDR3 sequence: CASLHAGTGIFDQPQHF. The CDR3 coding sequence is TGTGCCAGCCTACACGCCGGGACAGGGATTTTTGATCAGCCCCAGCATTTT.

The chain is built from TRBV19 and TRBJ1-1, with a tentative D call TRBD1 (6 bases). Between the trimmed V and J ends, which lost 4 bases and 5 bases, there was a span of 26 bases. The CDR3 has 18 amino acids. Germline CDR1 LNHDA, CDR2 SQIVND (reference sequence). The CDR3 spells CASSTLGGSQGVWTEAFF. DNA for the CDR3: TGTGCCAGTAGTACCCTGGGGGGGTCACAGGGAGTATGGACTGAAGCTTTCTTT.

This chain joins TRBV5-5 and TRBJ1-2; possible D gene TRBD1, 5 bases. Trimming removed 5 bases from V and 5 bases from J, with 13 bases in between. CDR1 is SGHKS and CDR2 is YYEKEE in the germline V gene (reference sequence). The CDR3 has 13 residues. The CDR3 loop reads CASRLQGEYGYTF. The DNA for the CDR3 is TGTGCCAGCAGACTGCAGGGTGAATATGGCTACACCTTC.

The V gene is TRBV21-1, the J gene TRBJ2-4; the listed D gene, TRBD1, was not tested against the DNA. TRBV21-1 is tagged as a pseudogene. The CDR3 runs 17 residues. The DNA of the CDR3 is TGTGCCAGCAGCAAACTCGGGACACGCCTAGCCAAAAACATTCAGTACTTC. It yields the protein CASSKLGTRLAKNIQYF.

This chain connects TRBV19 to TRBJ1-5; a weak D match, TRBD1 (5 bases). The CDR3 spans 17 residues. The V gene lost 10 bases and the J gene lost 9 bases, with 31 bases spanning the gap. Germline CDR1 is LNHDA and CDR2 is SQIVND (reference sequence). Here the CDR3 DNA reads TGTGCCACAACTCCGGGCCAAGTTACTGGGGGTAGGGGGCCCCAGCATTTT. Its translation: CATTPGQVTGGRGPQHF.

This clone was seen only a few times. The DNA of the CDR3 is TGTGCCAGCAGCCCCACTCGGAGGCAGGGGCGCGGGGGCTACACCTTC. Translated: CASSPTRRQGRGGYTF. This chain links TRBV4-2 with TRBJ1-2, with a weak D call TRBD1 (6 bases). The CDR3 has 16 residues. Germline V gives CDR1 LGHNA, CDR2 YNFKEQ. Trimming shortened V by 4 bases and J by 8 bases, and 23 bases separated the two germline ends.

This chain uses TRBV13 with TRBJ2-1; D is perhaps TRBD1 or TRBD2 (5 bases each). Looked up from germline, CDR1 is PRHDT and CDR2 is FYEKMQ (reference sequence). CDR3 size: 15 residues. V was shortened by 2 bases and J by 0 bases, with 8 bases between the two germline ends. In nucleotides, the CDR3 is TGTGCCAGCAGCTTATGGGGGAGCTCCTACAATGAGCAGTTCTTC. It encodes CASSLWGSSYNEQFF.

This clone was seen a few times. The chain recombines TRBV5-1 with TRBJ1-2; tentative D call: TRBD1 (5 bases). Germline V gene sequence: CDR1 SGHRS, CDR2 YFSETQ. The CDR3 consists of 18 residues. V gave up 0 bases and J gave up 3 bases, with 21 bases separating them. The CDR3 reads CASSLDGAGWSGDYGYTF. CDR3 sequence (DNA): TGCGCCAGCAGCTTGGATGGGGCAGGGTGGAGTGGAGACTATGGCTACACCTTC. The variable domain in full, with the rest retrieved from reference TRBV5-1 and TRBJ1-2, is KAGVTQTPRYLIKTRGQQVTLSCSPISGHRSVSWYQQTPGQGLQFLFEYFSETQRNKGNFPGRFSGRQFSNSRSEMNVSTLELGDSALYLCASSLDGAGWSGDYGYTFGSGTRLTVV.

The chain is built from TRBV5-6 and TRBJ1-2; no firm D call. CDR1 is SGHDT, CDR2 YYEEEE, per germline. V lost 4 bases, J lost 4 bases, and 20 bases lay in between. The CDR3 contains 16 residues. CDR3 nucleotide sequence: TGTGCCAGCAGCAAGACACTGGCCGGGAATCTCTATGGCTACACCTTC. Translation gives CASSKTLAGNLYGYTF.

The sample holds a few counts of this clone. Here the CDR3 DNA reads TGCGCCAGCAGCCAAGGAGGACAGGTCGGGGGCATATACGAGCAGTACTTC. This sequence encodes CASSQGGQVGGIYEQYF. This rearrangement joins TRBV4-1 to TRBJ2-7, with D possibly TRBD1 on 7 matching bases. The V and J ends lost 1 base and 4 bases respectively, with 20 bases between them. Germline V gene lookup returns CDR1 MGHRA and CDR2 YSYEKL. This CDR3 has 17 residues.

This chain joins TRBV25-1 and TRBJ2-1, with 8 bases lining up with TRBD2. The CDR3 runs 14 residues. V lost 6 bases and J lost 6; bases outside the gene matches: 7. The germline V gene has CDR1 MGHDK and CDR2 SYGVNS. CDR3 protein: CASSQGLAGNEQFF. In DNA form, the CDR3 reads TGTGCCAGCAGCCAAGGACTAGCCGGCAATGAGCAGTTCTTC.

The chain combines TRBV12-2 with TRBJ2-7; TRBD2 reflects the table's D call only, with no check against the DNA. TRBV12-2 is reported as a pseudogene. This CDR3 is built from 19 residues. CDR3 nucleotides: TGTGCAAGTCGCTTAGCGCATCGGGGAAGGCTCTTCTGGGTCTACGAGCAGTACTTC. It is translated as CASRLAHRGRLFWVYEQYF.

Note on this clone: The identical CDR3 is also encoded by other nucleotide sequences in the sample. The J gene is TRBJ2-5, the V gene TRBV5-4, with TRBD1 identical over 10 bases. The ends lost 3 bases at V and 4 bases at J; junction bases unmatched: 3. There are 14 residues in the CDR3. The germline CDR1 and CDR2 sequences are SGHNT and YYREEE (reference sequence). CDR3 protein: CASSSGQGRETQYF. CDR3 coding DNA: TGTGCCAGCAGCTCGGGACAGGGGAGAGAGACCCAGTACTTC.

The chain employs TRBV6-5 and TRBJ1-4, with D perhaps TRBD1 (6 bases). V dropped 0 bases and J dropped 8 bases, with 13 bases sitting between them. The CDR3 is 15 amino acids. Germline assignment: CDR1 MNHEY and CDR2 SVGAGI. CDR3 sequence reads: CASSYSGARGEKLFF. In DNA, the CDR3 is TGTGCCAGCAGTTACTCGGGGGCGCGGGGGGAAAAACTGTTTTTT.